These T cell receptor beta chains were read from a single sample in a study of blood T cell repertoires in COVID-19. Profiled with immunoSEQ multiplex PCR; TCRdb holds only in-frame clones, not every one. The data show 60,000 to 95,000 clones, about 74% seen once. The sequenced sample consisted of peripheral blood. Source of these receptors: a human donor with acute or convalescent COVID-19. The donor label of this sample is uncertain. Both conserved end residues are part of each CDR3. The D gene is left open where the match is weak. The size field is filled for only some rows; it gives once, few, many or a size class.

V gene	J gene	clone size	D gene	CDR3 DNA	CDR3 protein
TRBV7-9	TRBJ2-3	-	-	TGTGCCAGCAGCCATCTGTGGGCGACTACTAGCACAGATACGCAGTATTTT	CASSHLWATTSTDTQYF
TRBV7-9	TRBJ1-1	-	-	TGTGCCAGCAGCTTAGGGGCAGGATCGCTGACTGAAGCTTTCTTT	CASSLGAGSLTEAFF
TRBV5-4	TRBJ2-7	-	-	TGTGCCAGCAGTGAACAGGGCGTCACCTACGAGCAGTACTTC	CASSEQGVTYEQYF
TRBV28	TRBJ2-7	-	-	TGTGCCAGCAGCCCTTTAGGAGGGGGCGGGGATCACTACGAGCAGTACTTC	CASSPLGGGGDHYEQYF
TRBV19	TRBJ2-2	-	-	TGTGCCAGTGACCTGGGAGCGCGCACCGGGGAGCTGTTTTTT	CASDLGARTGELFF
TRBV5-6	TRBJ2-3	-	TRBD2	TGTGCCAGCAGCGGAGCGGGGGGGAGGCGCGGCACAGATACGCAGTATTTT	CASSGAGGRRGTDTQYF
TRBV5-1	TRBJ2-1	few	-	TGCGCCAGCAGCTTGGTTGGGGAGGCATACAATGAGCAGTTCTTC	CASSLVGEAYNEQFF
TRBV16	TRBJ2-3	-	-	TGTGCCAGCAGCCAATCGTCCAGGGGCGCTGGTACGCAGTATTTT	CASSQSSRGAGTQYF
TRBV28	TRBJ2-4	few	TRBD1	TGTGCCAGCAGCAAACAGGGGGCAGGAAAAAACATTCAGTACTTC	CASSKQGAGKNIQYF
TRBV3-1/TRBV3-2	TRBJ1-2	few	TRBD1	TGTGCCAGCAGCCACTCCGGGACAGGGACCTATGGCTACACCTTC	CASSHSGTGTYGYTF
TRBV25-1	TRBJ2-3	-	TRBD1	TGTGCCAGCGCCCCTAGACAGGGCTACACAGATACGCAGTATTTT	CASAPRQGYTDTQYF
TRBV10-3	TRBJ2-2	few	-	TGTGCCATCAGTGAGGTGACAGGAGCCGGGGAGCTGTTTTTT	CAISEVTGAGELFF
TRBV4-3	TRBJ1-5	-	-	TGCGCCAGCAGCCTGGAGGACGGGCCCAATCAGCCCCAGCATTTT	CASSLEDGPNQPQHF
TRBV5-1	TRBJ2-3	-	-	TGCGCCAGCAGCTTGGCGGCAGGGGATTACACAGATACGCAGTATTTT	CASSLAAGDYTDTQYF
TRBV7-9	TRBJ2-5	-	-	TGTGCCAGCAGCTTAGCGTTCGGGGATGTGGAGACCCAGTACTTC	CASSLAFGDVETQYF
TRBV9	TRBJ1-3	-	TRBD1	TGTGCCAGCAGCGTAGTCGGACAGGGTTCTCCTGGAAACACCATATATTTT	CASSVVGQGSPGNTIYF
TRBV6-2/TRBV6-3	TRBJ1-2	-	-	TGTGCCAGCAGTTACTCGATTGGCGGCTACACCTTC	CASSYSIGGYTF
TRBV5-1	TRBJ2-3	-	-	TGCGCCACCGCGGACAGCCCCACAGATACGCAGTATTTT	CATADSPTDTQYF
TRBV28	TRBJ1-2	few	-	TGTGCCAGCAGTTTAAAGGGGGTTGGCTACACCTTC	CASSLKGVGYTF
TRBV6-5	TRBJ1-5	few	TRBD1	TGTGCCAGCAAGACAGGGAATCAGCCCCAGCATTTT	CASKTGNQPQHF
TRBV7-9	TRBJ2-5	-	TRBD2	TGTGCCAGCAGCGCTAAGCCCCGACTAGCGGGACTCCAAGAGACCCAGTACTTC	CASSAKPRLAGLQETQYF
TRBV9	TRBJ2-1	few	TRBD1	TGTGCCAGCAGCGGACCAGGGGGCGATGAGCAGTTCTTC	CASSGPGGDEQFF
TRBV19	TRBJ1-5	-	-	TGTGCCAGTAGTATAGTGAGCCAGGGGAATCAGCCCCAGCATTTT	CASSIVSQGNQPQHF
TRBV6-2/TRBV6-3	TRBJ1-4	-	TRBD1	TGTGCCAGCAGTTCGAGGGACAGGGGACTAAAACTGTTTTTT	CASSSRDRGLKLFF
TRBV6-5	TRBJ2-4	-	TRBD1	TGTGCCAGCAGAGATACAGGGGTGGACATTCAGTACTTC	CASRDTGVDIQYF
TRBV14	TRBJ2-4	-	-	TGTGCCAGCAGCCAAGATGGGGCGTTAGCCAAAAACATTCAGTACTTC	CASSQDGALAKNIQYF
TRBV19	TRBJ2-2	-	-	TGTGCCGTCGGGAGAAACACCGGGGAGCTGTTTTTT	CAVGRNTGELFF
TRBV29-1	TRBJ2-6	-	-	TGCAGCGTTGAAGCCGGTGGGACATCTGGGGCCAACGTCCTGACTTTC	CSVEAGGTSGANVLTF
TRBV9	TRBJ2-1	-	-	TGTGCCAGCAGCGTAGCGGGACAAAGAGGCTACAATGAGCAGTTCTTC	CASSVAGQRGYNEQFF
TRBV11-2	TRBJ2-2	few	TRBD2	TGTGCCAGCAGGCGACTAGCGGGAGACACCGGGGAGCTGTTTTTT	CASRRLAGDTGELFF
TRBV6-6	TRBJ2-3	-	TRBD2	TGTGCCAGCAGCCATAGCGGGGGGGAGCTAGGTACGCAGTATTTT	CASSHSGGELGTQYF
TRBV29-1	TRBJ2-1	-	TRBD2	TGCAGCGTCGCAACTAGCGGGAGCTCTCCTGAGCAGTTCTTC	CSVATSGSSPEQFF
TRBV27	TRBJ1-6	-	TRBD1	TGTGCCAGCACCGGGGACAGGAGGAATAATTCACCCCTCCACTTT	CASTGDRRNNSPLHF
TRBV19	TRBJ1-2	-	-	TGTGCCAGTAGTACGGGGGGAGCCCGGGGCGGCTACACCTTC	CASSTGGARGGYTF
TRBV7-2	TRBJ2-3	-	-	TGTGCCAGCAGCTTGGGAGCGCAAAGGTTCACAGATACGCAGTATTTT	CASSLGAQRFTDTQYF
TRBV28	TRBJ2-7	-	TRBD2	TGTGCCACTACGGTTAGCGGGAGATACGAGCAGTACTTC	CATTVSGRYEQYF
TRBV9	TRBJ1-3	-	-	TGTGCCAGCAGTGCTACAGGAGGAAACACCATATATTTT	CASSATGGNTIYF
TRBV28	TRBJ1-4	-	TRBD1	TGTGCCAGCAGTCTCGGAGGACAGGCAAATGAAAAACTGTTTTTT	CASSLGGQANEKLFF
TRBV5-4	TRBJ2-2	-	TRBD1	TGTGCCAGCAGCCGAGACAGGGGAGACACCGGGGAGCTGTTTTTT	CASSRDRGDTGELFF
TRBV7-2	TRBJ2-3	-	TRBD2	TGTGCCAGCAGCTTACTAGCGGGGGGCACAGATACGCAGTATTTT	CASSLLAGGTDTQYF
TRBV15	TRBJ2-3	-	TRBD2	TGTGCCACCAGCTCCGGGGGGAGCACAGATACGCAGTATTTT	CATSSGGSTDTQYF
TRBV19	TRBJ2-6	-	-	TGTGCCAGTAGTAAATCAGGGGCCGGGGCCAACGTCCTGACTTTC	CASSKSGAGANVLTF
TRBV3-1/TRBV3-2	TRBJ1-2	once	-	TGTGCCAGCAGCCAAAGGGGCTATGGCTACACCTTC	CASSQRGYGYTF
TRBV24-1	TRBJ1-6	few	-	TGTGCCACCAGTGAAGCGGGACCGCCTTCACCCCTCCACTTT	CATSEAGPPSPLHF
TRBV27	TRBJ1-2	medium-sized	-	TGTGCCAGCAGGTTGGACAGCGGTCAGGGATATGGCTACACCTTC	CASRLDSGQGYGYTF
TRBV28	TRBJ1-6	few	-	TGTGCCAGCGACGGACAGAGAAATTCACCCCTCCACTTT	CASDGQRNSPLHF